This is a list of T cell receptor beta chains from one sample in a study of cytomegalovirus exposure and HLA in healthy donors. Generated by immunoSEQ multiplex PCR, the TCRdb table keeps only in-frame clones and is missing some. The data contain about 150,000 clones, about 85% of them singletons. The source material was PBMCs. The source of these receptors is a man under 40 in good health and CMV-seropositive. Each CDR3 is given with its conserved first and last residue. The order of the fields is V gene, clone size, J gene, D gene, CDR3 protein, CDR3 DNA. D genes are given only for firm matches. Clone size is given for some rows only: seen once, a few or many times, or a class if the clone is expanded.

TRBV6-1	.	TRBJ1-5	.	CASGETGSGQPQHF	TGTGCCAGCGGAGAAACAGGTTCCGGTCAGCCCCAGCATTTT
TRBV9	.	TRBJ1-1	.	CASSWDSATEAFF	TGTGCCAGCAGCTGGGACTCCGCCACTGAAGCTTTCTTT
TRBV4-2	.	TRBJ2-2	.	CASSQDSRDTGELFF	TGTGCCAGCAGCCAAGATAGCCGGGACACCGGGGAGCTGTTTTTT
TRBV6-5	.	TRBJ2-2	.	CASSDAGIGELFF	TGTGCCAGCAGTGATGCAGGGATCGGGGAGCTGTTTTTT
TRBV12-5	.	TRBJ1-2	.	CASGFSPGYGYTF	TGTGCTAGTGGGTTTTCACCGGGGTATGGCTACACCTTC
TRBV6-5	.	TRBJ2-4	.	CASSYTGGKNIQYF	TGTGCCAGCAGTTACACCGGGGGCAAAAACATTCAGTACTTC
TRBV18	.	TRBJ2-4	.	CASSPPASAKNIQYF	TGTGCCAGCTCACCGCCCGCGTCAGCCAAAAACATTCAGTACTTC
TRBV7-6	.	TRBJ1-3	.	CASSRTGGAGNTIYF	TGTGCCAGCAGCCGAACGGGGGGAGCTGGAAACACCATATATTTT
TRBV7-2	.	TRBJ2-3	.	CASSLVAKPSTDTQYF	TGTGCCAGCAGCTTAGTGGCCAAACCCAGCACAGATACGCAGTATTTT
TRBV29-1	.	TRBJ1-5	TRBD1	CSATTGNSNQPQHF	TGCAGCGCTACGACAGGGAACAGCAATCAGCCCCAGCATTTT
TRBV10-3	.	TRBJ1-1	TRBD1	CAISAGQMNTEAFF	TGTGCCATCAGTGCGGGACAGATGAACACTGAAGCTTTCTTT
TRBV5-6	.	TRBJ2-7	TRBD1	CASTETGTYEQYF	TGTGCCAGCACCGAGACAGGGACCTACGAGCAGTACTTC
TRBV29-1	few	TRBJ2-2	TRBD1	CSGKQGASTGELFF	TGCAGCGGGAAACAGGGGGCGTCCACCGGGGAGCTGTTTTTT
TRBV10-3	.	TRBJ1-1	TRBD1	CAISTGQGGEAFF	TGTGCCATCAGCACGGGACAGGGAGGTGAAGCTTTCTTT
TRBV9	.	TRBJ2-3	.	CASSVGGYTDTQYF	TGTGCCAGCAGCGTAGGCGGGTACACAGATACGCAGTATTTT
TRBV27	.	TRBJ1-1	.	CASSLGGAAFF	TGTGCCAGCAGTTTGGGGGGTGCAGCTTTCTTT
TRBV4-2	.	TRBJ1-1	.	CASSQDSWGLMNTEAFF	TGTGCCAGCAGCCAAGACTCTTGGGGACTCATGAACACTGAAGCTTTCTTT
TRBV5-8	.	TRBJ1-1	.	CASSSYRDAAFF	TGTGCCAGCAGCTCCTACAGGGATGCAGCTTTCTTT
TRBV7-7	.	TRBJ2-2	TRBD2	CASSFSAVAGGGAGELFF	TGTGCCAGCAGCTTTTCCGCGGTAGCGGGGGGCGGAGCCGGGGAGCTGTTTTTT
TRBV13	few	TRBJ1-1	TRBD1	CASSLDRGQTEAFF	TGTGCCAGCAGCCTCGATAGGGGGCAGACTGAAGCTTTCTTT
TRBV5-5	.	TRBJ1-3	.	CASSLSGAGNTIYF	TGTGCCAGCAGCTTGAGTGGAGCAGGAAACACCATATATTTT
TRBV5-5	few	TRBJ2-3	.	CASSPRGGTDTQYF	TGTGCCAGCAGCCCCAGAGGCGGCACAGATACGCAGTATTTT
TRBV7-6	.	TRBJ2-2	TRBD1	CASSSRDRGFPGELFF	TGTGCCAGCAGCTCCCGGGACAGGGGGTTTCCCGGGGAGCTGTTTTTT
TRBV6-5	few	TRBJ1-2	.	CASSSPRGGGDYGYTF	TGTGCCAGCAGTTCCCCTCGCGGGGGTGGGGACTATGGCTACACCTTC
TRBV5-4	.	TRBJ2-3	TRBD2	CASSGTLAGLSTDTQYF	TGTGCCAGCAGCGGAACCTTAGCGGGGCTTAGCACAGATACGCAGTATTTT
TRBV2	once	TRBJ1-2	.	CASRPGQSSNYGYTF	TGTGCCAGCAGGCCAGGACAGAGCTCTAACTATGGCTACACCTTC
TRBV6-1	.	TRBJ1-5	.	CAGQEALNQPQHF	TGTGCCGGTCAAGAGGCCCTAAATCAGCCCCAGCATTTT
TRBV14	.	TRBJ1-2	TRBD1	CASSPRTGANYGYTF	TGTGCCAGCAGCCCTCGGACAGGGGCTAACTATGGCTACACCTTC
TRBV6-5	.	TRBJ1-1	.	CASSTLSTEAFF	TGTGCCAGCAGTACGCTTAGCACTGAAGCTTTCTTT
TRBV5-4	.	TRBJ2-3	.	CASSFDHGLTDTQYF	TGTGCCAGCAGCTTCGACCATGGACTCACAGATACGCAGTATTTT
TRBV9	.	TRBJ2-2	.	CASSPRSTGELFF	TGTGCCAGCAGCCCGAGGAGTACCGGGGAGCTGTTTTTT
TRBV2	.	TRBJ1-1	.	CASSVSVNTEAFF	TGTGCCAGCAGTGTGTCTGTAAACACTGAAGCTTTCTTT
TRBV19	.	TRBJ1-1	.	CATRLAQDTEAFF	TGTGCCACTCGCCTGGCCCAGGACACTGAAGCTTTCTTT
TRBV19	.	TRBJ2-3	.	CASSIPQGTDTQYF	TGTGCCAGTAGTATTCCGCAGGGCACAGATACGCAGTATTTT
TRBV2	.	TRBJ1-3	.	CASSASGNTIYF	TGTGCCAGCAGTGCATCCGGAAACACCATATATTTT
TRBV28	.	TRBJ2-7	TRBD1	CASSLTTGSPGYEQYF	TGTGCCAGCAGTTTAACGACAGGGAGTCCTGGATACGAGCAGTACTTC
TRBV6-5	.	TRBJ1-2	.	CASRLTGRVDGYTF	TGTGCCAGCAGACTTACAGGGAGAGTCGATGGCTACACCTTC
TRBV7-2	.	TRBJ1-1	.	CASSLQASGNTEAFF	TGTGCCAGCAGCTTACAGGCGTCCGGAAACACTGAAGCTTTCTTT
TRBV5-4	medium-sized	TRBJ2-3	TRBD1	CASSRQGSADTQYF	TGTGCCAGCAGCAGACAGGGGAGCGCAGATACGCAGTATTTT
TRBV4-2	.	TRBJ2-5	TRBD1	CASSLSGGQGGETQYF	TGTGCCAGCAGCCTATCAGGCGGACAGGGGGGGGAGACCCAGTACTTC
TRBV7-2	.	TRBJ2-7	.	CASSLTRVGEQYF	TGTGCCAGCAGCTTAACTAGAGTGGGCGAGCAGTACTTC
TRBV6-6	.	TRBJ2-7	TRBD2	CASSQLAGGAYEQYF	TGTGCCAGCAGTCAACTAGCGGGAGGGGCCTACGAGCAGTACTTC